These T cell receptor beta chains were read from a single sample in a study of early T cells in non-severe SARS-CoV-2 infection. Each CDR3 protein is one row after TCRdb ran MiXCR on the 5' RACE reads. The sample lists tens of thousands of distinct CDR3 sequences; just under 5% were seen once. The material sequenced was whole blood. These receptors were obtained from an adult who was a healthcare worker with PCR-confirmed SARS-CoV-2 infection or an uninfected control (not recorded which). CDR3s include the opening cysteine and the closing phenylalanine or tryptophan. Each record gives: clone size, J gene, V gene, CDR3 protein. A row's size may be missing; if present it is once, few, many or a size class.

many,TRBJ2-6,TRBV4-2,CASSQDPDSGANVLTF
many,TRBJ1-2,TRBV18,CASSSGQPHYGYTF
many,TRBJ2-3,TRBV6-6,CASSSAYLVGTDTQYF
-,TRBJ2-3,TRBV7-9,CASSLLAGGSDTQYF
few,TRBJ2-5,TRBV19,CASSMMRARNQETQYF
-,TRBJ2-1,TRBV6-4,CATAPLSSGPSYNEQFF
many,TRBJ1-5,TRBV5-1,CASSWGTGNQPQHF
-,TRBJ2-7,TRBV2,CASGDRGWSYEQYF
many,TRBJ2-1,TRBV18,CASSLGPRSPDNEQFF
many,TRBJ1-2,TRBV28,CASSLGQSLNYGYTF
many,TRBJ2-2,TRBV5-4,CASSSPDLALTGELFF
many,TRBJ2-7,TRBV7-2,CASSLTSGGSYEQYF
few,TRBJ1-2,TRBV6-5,CASSQADREAGYTF
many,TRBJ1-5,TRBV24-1,CATSDGGNQPQHF
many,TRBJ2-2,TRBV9,CASSTHRNTGELFF
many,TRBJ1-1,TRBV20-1,CSARQGPEAFF
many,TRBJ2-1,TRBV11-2,CASSSSSGPLYNEQFF
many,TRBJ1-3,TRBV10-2,CASSEDTYSGNTIYF
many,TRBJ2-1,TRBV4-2,CASSPRHLNAYNEQFF
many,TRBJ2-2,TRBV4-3,CASSLRLAHLLGELFF
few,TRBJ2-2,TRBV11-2,CASSLKLLTGELFF
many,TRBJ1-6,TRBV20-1,CSARVAEDISYNSPLHF
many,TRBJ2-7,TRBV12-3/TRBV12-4,CASSRFQRDSEQYF
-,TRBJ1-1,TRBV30,CAWSVQGSTEAFF
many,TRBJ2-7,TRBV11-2,CASSLQYEQYF
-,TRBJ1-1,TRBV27,CASGAGSTEAFF
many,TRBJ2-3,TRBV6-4,CASSASLASTDTQYF
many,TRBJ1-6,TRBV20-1,CSARDLNQGSPLHF
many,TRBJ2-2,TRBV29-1,CSVGTGVNTGELFF
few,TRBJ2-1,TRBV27,CASRAHTGVQEQFF
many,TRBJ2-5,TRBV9,CASSVGGGQETQYF
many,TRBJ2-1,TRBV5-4,CASSSGLAGSYNEQFF
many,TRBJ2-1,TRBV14,CASSHGDPNEQFF
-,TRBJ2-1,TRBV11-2,CASSHDGGAYEQFF
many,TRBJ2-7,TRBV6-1,CASSEWELGYEQYF
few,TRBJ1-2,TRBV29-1,CSALGGINYGYTF
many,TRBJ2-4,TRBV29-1,CSVEALQGGSGNIQYF
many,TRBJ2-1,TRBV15,CATSRDRSSYNEQFF
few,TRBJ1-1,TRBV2,CASRALEGAGTEAFF
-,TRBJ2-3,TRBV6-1,CASRPGTDTQYF
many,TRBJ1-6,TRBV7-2,CASSLRRDGNSPLHF
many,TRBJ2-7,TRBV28,CASSLEAEQYF
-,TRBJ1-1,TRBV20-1,CSPKGNAEAFF
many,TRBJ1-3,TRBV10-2,CASTPGGFGNTIYF
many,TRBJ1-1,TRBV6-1,CASSGQGRGQAFF
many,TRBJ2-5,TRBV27,CASRKSGVQETQYF